This T cell receptor beta chain was recovered during a study of cytomegalovirus exposure and HLA in healthy donors (TCRdb year 2017). As for the study more broadly: An earlier analysis of some 500 of the donors reported approximately 290 Gb of sequence data and 117 million unique TCR beta sequences from about 200 million T cells. An early release covering just under 650 HLA-typed donors comprised roughly 300 gigabases of sequencing data and approximately 85 million unique TCR sequences. Of the 350 to 400 genotyped donors, approximately 80% fell in the genetic ancestry cluster associated with self-reported Caucasian donors. The study aimed to test whether signatures of past pathogen exposure could be identified by cataloging public T cell receptors. The study used immunosequencing to profile the T cell repertoires of under 700 subjects and linked those repertoires to cytomegalovirus serostatus. Along with the approximately 700-subject first cohort, a separate validation cohort of about 110 different subjects was used. To predict cytomegalovirus infection status, the study combined high-throughput TCR immunosequencing, statistical association of individual TCRs with disease status, and machine learning. To study patterns of TCR occurrence, a later analysis re-analyzed previously published TCR beta repertoires from under 750 donors and added high-resolution HLA genotyping. In the later analysis, no new phenotypic data were used to find candidate immune exposures; instead, reliance was placed on TCR beta sequences and their occurrence across donors. In an earlier analysis of several hundred of the donors, high-throughput TCR beta sequencing was used to judge whether each TCR beta V gene segment behaved as functional or pseudogenic. Donor age, sex, ethnicity and CMV serostatus were collected together with the repertoire data. In a later genetic analysis, genome-wide SNP genotypes for about 55% of the 666 donors were used, and that subset was treated as a discovery cohort. Every discovery cohort repertoire had been produced on one sequencing platform. HLA typing covered class I and class II loci at four-digit resolution. Typing coverage varied by locus: roughly 620-640 donors for A, B, C, DRB1 and DQB1; approximately 500 for DQA1; nearly 610 for DPA1; 450 to 480 for DPB1. Because of strong linkage in the cohort, roughly five DR-DQ haplotypes were treated as single units for association and clustering. Across some 400 genotyped donors of the cohort, an average of about 240,000 unique TCR beta nucleotide sequences per donor were sequenced, and 15% to 20% of those sequences were non-productive. Findings and caveats that apply to the study as a whole: The sequencing pipeline was judged likely to have produced a cluster of highly shared sequence variants as a technical artifact. Compared with equally common non-associated chains, HLA-associated TCR beta chains in a later analysis were more clonally expanded and had lower generation probabilities. A later genetic analysis associated a missense DCLRE1C variant with V-gene and J-gene trimming of TCR beta chains, and an independent cohort replicated the association. A few of the identified cytomegalovirus-associated TCR beta chains were confirmed in vitro to be specific for cytomegalovirus antigens. Because counts were too low, 15 to 20 rarely observed V segments, including chromosome 9 orphons, were excluded from the earlier analysis of 500 to 700 of the donors. In a later analysis, TCR association rates were found to vary across HLA loci, with the most associated TCRs seen for DRB1 alleles and the fewest for HLA-C alleles. Sequencing depth was assumed to be roughly uniform across donors in the presence/absence analyses, though that assumption may not hold. This cohort had only TCR beta chains sequenced, and the lack of alpha or paired-chain data limited which features could be detected. The only immune exposure information available for the cohort was CMV serostatus. In a later analysis, most CMV-associated TCR beta chains were found to appear HLA-restricted, with HLA associations seemingly driven largely by CMV exposure. Correlated functional status among segregating V segments might reflect linkage disequilibrium, but an unknown experimental factor could not be ruled out. Most TCR sequences were seen in very few donors, while some public TCRs were found in many individuals. According to a later genetic analysis, donors in an Asian-associated ancestry cluster had fewer N-insertions in productive TCRs than the approximately 700-donor mean. Broadly in line with IMGT annotations, most TCR beta V segments showed up in productive rearrangements about 87% or about 30% of the time in an earlier analysis of under 700 of the donors. A later analysis associated about 16,000 TCR beta sequences with specific HLA alleles at a false discovery rate of 0.05. A total of roughly 160 TCR beta chains were listed by the study as associated with cytomegalovirus. The classifier was reported to diagnose cytomegalovirus status with high specificity and sensitivity in both the original cohort and the validation cohort. Because HLA typing was unavailable for some donors at each locus, only the typed subset was used in association tests. A further reported finding was that TCR beta sequences accurately predicted the HLA-A and HLA-B alleles for most subjects in the first cohort. The authors suggested that the approach could potentially be extended to other disease states and immunological phenotypes. When HLA alleles, especially DR and DQ, strongly co-occurred, TCR associations were difficult to assign to individual alleles. In a later analysis, several top co-occurrence clusters were reported to appear linked to parvovirus B19, influenza, CMV and Epstein-Barr virus.

In total, around 600 healthy bone marrow donors made up the cohort. All cohort members were sampled while nominally healthy, although unrecorded immune exposures were likely present. The donor was CMV seronegative and belonged to the group of over 300 seronegative cohort members. Each donor provided a peripheral blood sample, and peripheral blood mononuclear cells were used for TCR beta sequencing. The Qiagen DNeasy Blood Extraction Kit was used to extract genomic DNA from the blood cell samples. This clone is a singleton in its sample. The antigen it binds to is not known. Per-nucleotide qualities are absent, and no much larger clonotype sits a single base away. Receptor amplification or capture employed the immunoSEQ multiplex PCR assay. A mixture of 60 forward primers for TCR Vbeta segments and 13 reverse primers for TCR Jbeta segments was used in the multiplex PCR. The CDR3 region of rearranged TCR beta genes was amplified from genomic DNA by a multiplex PCR assay. On the Illumina HiSeq System, the amplified TCR beta libraries were sequenced as 87-base-pair reads. On the authors' methods: Across the 500 to 700 repertoires, a later analysis counted approximately 83 million unique TCR beta chains, approximately 12 million of which were shared by at least two donors. To remove PCR and sequencing errors, raw reads were error-corrected and collapsed into unique sequences using a nearest-neighbor algorithm that merged closely related sequences. V, D and J gene segments were assigned by aligning CDR3 sequences to IMGT reference sequences. For a sequence to be retained, a match of at least six nucleotides to both a V gene segment and a J gene segment was required. Rearrangements were classified as productive when the CDR3 lacked stop codons and remained in frame with V and J, and all other rearrangements were classified as non-productive. CDR3 was defined by IMGT convention, running from the second conserved V-encoded cysteine to the conserved J-encoded phenylalanine. In an earlier analysis of more than 550 of the donors, sequences lacking an unambiguous match to a single V gene segment were excluded. In an earlier analysis of about 590 of the donors, a V segment was called functional when productive rearrangements were above 56.7%, and segregating when the standard deviation between donors exceeded 5%. A statistical classification framework was built for diagnosing cytomegalovirus status from the catalog of TCR beta chain sequences. V and J gene assignment, in a later analysis, came from comparing TCR nucleotide sequences with IMGT/GENE-DB human TR gene sequences. A later analysis assigned CDR3 sequences and most-parsimonious VDJ recombination scenarios with the TCRdist pipeline. In a later analysis, each TCR beta chain was defined by its CDR3 amino acid sequence together with its V-gene family, and reads without a unique V-gene family were excluded. As a way to deal with suspected cross-contamination and a sequencing artifact, a later analysis dropped more than 500 nucleotide sequences that were highly shared and had low generation probability. In a later analysis, a clonal expansion index for each public chain was calculated from normalized within-repertoire ranks of inferred template counts. In a later analysis, generation probabilities were computed using a VDJ recombination model fitted to out-of-frame rearrangements, and the results were checked against IGoR. In a later analysis, hypergeometric tests were used to score TCR-TCR, TCR-HLA and TCR-CMV co-occurrence, with a repertoire-size bias correction applied to TCR pairs. In a later analysis, false discovery rates were estimated by permuting HLA or CMV assignments 20 times. A later analysis grouped co-occurring TCRs with DBSCAN, adding TCRdist sequence similarity when clustering within HLA-allele-positive subsets. Repertoires with fewer than 30,000 or more than 120,000 public chains, plus five repertoires with anomalous nucleotide sharing, were excluded from co-occurrence clustering. In TCRdb, the immuneACCESS table is reduced to in-frame sequences with V and J assigned. These tables do not hold every clone; where another copy was compared, an unresolved V gene accounts for under half, and the others remain unexplained. That table is the source of V, J and clone size, and D and trimming were worked out from the DNA. The sample records some 170,000 clones, 75% to 80% of which are singletons. Approximately 2.9% of the sample lies in the top ten.

The sequencing input was PBMCs. This clonotype was sampled from a female donor in good health and CMV-seronegative.

This receptor carries the CDR3 CASSLAQQGMTANEQFF. The DNA sequence is given as TGTGCCAGCAGCTTAGCGCAGCAGGGGATGACCGCCAATGAGCAGTTCTTC. Recombination linked TRBV7-9 to TRBJ2-1; TRBD1 is perhaps the D gene, given 6 matching bases. The CDR3 has 17 amino acids, counting the end cysteine and phenylalanine. The read is trimmed to its CDR3 DNA, 51 bases read in frame from base 1. CDR1 and CDR2, per the germline V gene (reference sequence), are SEHNR and FQNEAQ. Trimming at the junction amounts to 0 bases on V and 6 bases on J, and the germline ends lie 18 bases apart.